A single TCR beta chain is shown here with its context. This sample stems from a study of blood T cell repertoires in COVID-19. About the study: Collection of acute and convalescent COVID-19 samples took place in the United States, Italy and Spain. T cells, B-cell-depleted T cells, or PBMCs supplied cDNA or gDNA.

Germline V gene sequence: CDR1 SNHLY, CDR2 FYNNEI. The CDR3 consists of 15 residues. Trimming removed 8 bases from V and 4 bases from J, with 18 bases in between. Study processing details: Nucleated cell counts were estimated from reference gene primer amplification. Repertoires were generated with immunoSEQ multiplex PCR, while TCRdb's copy carries only in-frame clones and drops some. V, J and clone size are taken as reported in that table, and D and trimming were inferred from the DNA itself. Seen here are just under 150,000 clones, 85% observed once, and the top ten hold 2.6%. The sequenced material came from peripheral blood. This sequence joins TRBV2 and TRBJ1-3, with D tentatively TRBD1 (5 bases). This sequence was found in a human donor with acute or convalescent COVID-19. The donor label of this sample is uncertain. The CDR3 loop reads CASPAGDLSGNTIYF. The CDR3, as DNA: TGTGCCAGCCCTGCGGGGGACTTAAGCGGAAACACCATATATTTT.